The text below deals with one T cell receptor beta chain. What it binds is unknown. The sample belongs to a study of shared clonotypes between healthy human individuals. Overall study findings and caveats: Relative to their counterparts shared across all four donors, non-shared clonotypes exhibited diminished generation probabilities.

This CDR3 has 16 amino acids. V was pared by 4 bases and J by 2 bases, with 8 bases of the junction left unmatched. Looked up from germline, CDR1 is SGHTS and CDR2 is YDEGEE. Profiled with immunoSEQ multiplex PCR; TCRdb holds only in-frame clones, not every one. The table has fewer than 1.8 million clones, less than 99% seen once; the top ten hold about 0.35%. V gene TRBV5-8 combines with J gene TRBJ2-3; the match to TRBD1 covers 9 bases. The sample was naive CD4+ T cells sorted from blood. Subset defined: CD45RA+ positively selected. This clonotype was obtained from a young man in good health. The chain's CDR3 is CASSVGTGQNTDTQYF. As DNA, the CDR3 is TGTGCCAGCAGCGTAGGGACAGGGCAGAACACAGATACGCAGTATTTT.